What follows are 19 T cell receptor beta chains derived from one specimen sequenced in a study of T cells in Graves' hyperthyroidism and ophthalmopathy. TCR beta CDR3 regions were amplified from RNA. TCR CDR3 regions were first amplified by RT-PCR with HTBI primers. TCRdb reanalysed the multiplex PCR reads using MiXCR and keeps one entry per CDR3 protein. The data show 330,000 or so distinct CDR3 sequences, approximately 19% seen once. The sequenced material came from blood. Receptors originate from a man over 45 with Graves' ophthalmopathy.

This clonotype was recorded at least ten times. The chain couples TRBV7-8 to TRBJ2-7, with a weak D call TRBD1 (5 bases). Trimming stripped 7 bases from V and 0 bases from J, with 16 bases between. The CDR3 covers 15 residues. CDR1 is SGHVS, CDR2 FQNEAQ, per germline. For the CDR3, the DNA is TGTGCCAGCAACGATAAAAGGGGTTACTCCTACGAGCAGTACTTC. This translates into CASNDKRGYSYEQYF.

The V call is TRBV7-8, the J call TRBJ1-2, with 7 bases identical to TRBD1. Germline-derived CDR1 and CDR2 are SGHVS and FQNEAQ. Trimming removed 5 bases from V and 13 bases from J; junction bases left unmatched: 16. This CDR3 is built from 14 residues. The CDR3 DNA is TGTGCCAGCAGCCCGGGACAGATTTTGGTTAACTCCACCTTC. Protein sequence: CASSPGQILVNSTF.

This clonotype was observed a handful of times. CDR3 amino acids: CASTPHAQGASTYNEQFF. Here the CDR3 DNA reads TGTGCCAGTACCCCCCATGCACAGGGGGCGAGCACCTACAATGAGCAGTTCTTC. This chain connects TRBV19 to TRBJ2-1; 9 bases align to TRBD1. CDR3 length: 18 amino acids. The V gene's germline CDR1 is LNHDA and CDR2 SQIVND (reference sequence). Trimming took 7 bases from V and 2 from J; bases not matched to a gene: 15.

There are a few counts of this clonotype. The chain links TRBV10-3 to TRBJ1-1; unclear D gene. Germline V gives CDR1 ENHRY, CDR2 SYGVKD. Trimming removed 3 bases at V and 2 bases at J, with 16 bases between. The CDR3 sequence is 16 residues long. CDR3 protein: CAISDGAPFGNTEAFF. CDR3 nucleotides: TGTGCCATCAGTGACGGTGCGCCTTTTGGAAACACTGAAGCTTTCTTT.

V is TRBV6-2 or TRBV6-3 and J is TRBJ1-5; 8 bases match TRBD1. The trim removed 9 bases at V and 2 bases at J, leaving 6 bases unmatched. This CDR3 region has 14 residues. Germline assignment: CDR1 MNHEY and CDR2 SVGEGT. DNA of the CDR3: TGTGCCAGTACGGACAGGGCCGGCAATCAGCCCCAGCATTTT. Encoded protein: CASTDRAGNQPQHF.

This clonotype was observed at least ten times. The CDR3 sequence: CASSSTGGDEKLFF. The CDR3 nucleotides read TGCGCCAGCAGCTCCACAGGGGGGGATGAAAAACTGTTTTTT. V gene TRBV5-1 combines with J gene TRBJ1-4; 8 bases align to TRBD1. V lost 3 bases and J lost 6; bases outside the gene matches: 4. This CDR3 has 14 residues. Germline V gene sequence: CDR1 SGHRS, CDR2 YFSETQ.

In its sample, this clonotype was seen a few times. One end of the junction does not line up with germline, which may come from a read error. The rearrangement joins TRBV5-4 to TRBJ2-7; 12 nucleotides align to TRBD2. CDR3 length equals 18 residues. In germline, CDR1 is SGHNT, CDR2 YYREEE (reference sequence). The CDR3 here is CASSLAESSGRVSHEQYF. For the CDR3, the DNA is TGTGCCAGCAGCTTGGCGGAATCTAGCGGGAGGGTCTCCCACGAGCAGTACTTC.

This clonotype showed up many times. The chain's CDR3 is CASSADTSGKNEQFF. CDR3 sequence (DNA): TGTGCCAGCAGTGCGGACACTAGCGGGAAAAATGAGCAGTTCTTC. The chain joins TRBV6-1 to TRBJ2-1; 10 bases map to TRBD2. Unmatched junction bases numbered 7, after V lost 4 bases and J lost 7 bases. Germline loops: CDR1 MNHNS, CDR2 SASEGT. This CDR3 has 15 amino acids.

This clonotype was recorded many times. The chain has TRBV7-2 and TRBJ1-2, with no clear D. Germline assignment: CDR1 SGHTA and CDR2 FQGNSA. V lost 2 bases and J 4 bases, leaving 11 bases between the germline ends. The CDR3 spans 14 residues. CDR3 sequence (DNA): TGTGCCAGCAGCTTATCGTCAGCCAGCTATGGCTACACCTTC. This translates into CASSLSSASYGYTF.

This clonotype was seen at least ten times. The rearrangement joins TRBV7-8 to TRBJ2-7, with a tentative D call TRBD1 (5 bases). The germline CDR1 and CDR2 sequences are SGHVS and FQNEAQ. Trimming stripped 4 bases from V and 3 bases from J, with 10 bases between. The CDR3 extends over 13 amino acids. As DNA, the CDR3 is TGTGCCAGCAGCTCCCAGGGCAGCTACGAGCAGTACTTC. Translation gives CASSSQGSYEQYF.

The chain couples TRBV6-2 or TRBV6-3 to TRBJ2-1; D is tentatively TRBD1 or TRBD2 (5 bases each). Trimming stripped 4 bases from V and 6 bases from J, with 19 bases between. The CDR3 length is 16 residues. Germline V lookup: CDR1 MNHEY, CDR2 SVGEGT. The CDR3 protein is CASSFAPPGPPNEQFF. In nucleotides, the CDR3 is TGTGCCAGCAGTTTCGCCCCCCCGGGACCTCCCAATGAGCAGTTCTTC.

This clonotype was counted many times. The chain links TRBV7-9 to TRBJ2-7, with D possibly matching TRBD1 (6 bases). Germline V gene sequence: CDR1 SEHNR, CDR2 FQNEAQ (reference sequence). This CDR3 is 14 amino acids long. With 5 bases removed from V and 1 base from J, the gap between germline ends came to 12 bases. CDR3 amino acids: CASSGIQGSYEQYF. DNA of the CDR3: TGTGCCAGCAGCGGAATCCAGGGGTCCTACGAGCAGTACTTC. Using reference TRBV7-9 and TRBJ2-7 for the parts outside the CDR3, the full variable domain is DTGVSQNPRHKITKRGQNVTFRCDPISEHNRLYWYRQTLGQGPEFLTYFQNEAQLEKSRLLSDRFSAERPKGSFSTLEIQRTEQGDSAMYLCASSGIQGSYEQYFGPGTRLTVT.

This clonotype was observed many times. The chain is built from TRBV5-1 and TRBJ1-3; tentative D call: TRBD1 (6 bases). CDR3 size: 15 residues. Germline V gene data show CDR1 as SGHRS and CDR2 as YFSETQ. V shed 0 bases and J shed 1 base, with 8 bases lying between them. The DNA of the CDR3 is TGCGCCAGCAGCTTGGAGGGGGTTTCTGGAAACACCATATATTTT. Translating it yields CASSLEGVSGNTIYF.

This clonotype was observed a few times. V is TRBV4-1 and J is TRBJ2-3, with 9 nucleotides matching TRBD2. CDR1 MGHRA and CDR2 YSYEKL come from the germline V gene. The CDR3 contains 14 residues. V lost 2 bases, J lost 3 bases, and 0 bases stayed unmatched. The CDR3 DNA is TGCGCCAGCAGCCAAAGCGGGAGGACAGATACGCAGTATTTT. It encodes CASSQSGRTDTQYF.

This clonotype was detected ten times or more. DNA for the CDR3: TGTGCCAGCACGGAGGCGTATGAGCAGTTCTTC. Its translation is CASTEAYEQFF. V usage is TRBV6-1 and J usage is TRBJ2-1, with D perhaps TRBD2 (5 bases). This CDR3 contains 11 residues. The V and J ends lost 7 bases and 8 bases respectively, with 9 bases between them. Per germline, CDR1 MNHNS and CDR2 SASEGT.

This clonotype has only a few counts. The chain combines TRBV20-1 with TRBJ1-5, with 8 bases that match TRBD1. This CDR3 is 15 amino acids long. Germline-derived CDR1 and CDR2 are DFQATT and SNEGSKA (reference sequence). V was pared by 0 bases and J by 6 bases, with 7 bases of the junction left unmatched. CDR3 sequence: CSARDPGGKGQPQHF. For the CDR3, the DNA is TGCAGTGCTAGAGATCCAGGGGGCAAGGGTCAGCCCCAGCATTTT.

V is TRBV2 and J is TRBJ2-2, with 12 bases lining up with TRBD2. The germline gives CDR1 SNHLY, CDR2 FYNNEI. The CDR3 loop spans 17 amino acids. V shed 2 bases and J 5 bases; nucleotides not matched to a gene: 6. CDR3 nucleotide sequence: TGTGCCAGCAGTGAACTAGCGGGAGGGCCTATTACCGGGGAGCTGTTTTTT. It translates to CASSELAGGPITGELFF.

The chain recombines TRBV3-1 with TRBJ1-2; tentative D call: TRBD1 (5 bases). The CDR3 has 14 residues. V lost 1 base and J 8 bases, leaving 14 bases between the germline ends. CDR1 and CDR2 (germline): LGHDT, YNNKEL (reference sequence). CDR3 in DNA: TGTGCCAGCAGCCAAGGCCGGGGGGTTGGAGGCTACACCTTC. Its translation: CASSQGRGVGGYTF. Using reference TRBV3-1 and TRBJ1-2 for the parts outside the CDR3, the full variable domain is DTAVSQTPKYLVTQMGNDKSIKCEQNLGHDTMYWYKQDSKKFLKIMFSYNNKELIINETVPNRFSPKSPDKAHLNLHINSLELGDSAVYFCASSQGRGVGGYTFGSGTRLTVV.

CDR3 sequence: CASSQEPLAGVVDEQFF. The CDR3 DNA follows: TGCGCCAGCAGCCAAGAACCCCTAGCGGGAGTCGTCGATGAGCAGTTCTTC. V usage is TRBV4-1 and J usage is TRBJ2-1; 10 bases match TRBD2. Germline loops: CDR1 MGHRA, CDR2 YSYEKL. Losses at the gene ends were 0 bases for V and 8 bases for J; bases not matched to a gene: 10. The CDR3 has 17 residues.